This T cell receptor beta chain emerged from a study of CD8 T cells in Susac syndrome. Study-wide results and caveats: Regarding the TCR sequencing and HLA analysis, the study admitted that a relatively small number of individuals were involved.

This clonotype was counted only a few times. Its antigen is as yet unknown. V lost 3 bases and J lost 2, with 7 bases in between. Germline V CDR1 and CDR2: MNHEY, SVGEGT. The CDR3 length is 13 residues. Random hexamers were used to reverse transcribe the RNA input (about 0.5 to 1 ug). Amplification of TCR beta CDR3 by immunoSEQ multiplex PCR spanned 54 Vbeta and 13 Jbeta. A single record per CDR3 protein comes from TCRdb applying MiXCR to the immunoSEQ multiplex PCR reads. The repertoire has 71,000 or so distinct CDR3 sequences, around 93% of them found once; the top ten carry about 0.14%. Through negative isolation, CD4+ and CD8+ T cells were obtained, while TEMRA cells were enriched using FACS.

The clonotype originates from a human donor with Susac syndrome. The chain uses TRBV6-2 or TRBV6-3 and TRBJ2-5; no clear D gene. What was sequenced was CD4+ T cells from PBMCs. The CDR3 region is CASSYNGQETQYF. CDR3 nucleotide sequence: TGTGCCAGCAGTTATAATGGACAAGAGACCCAGTACTTC.